The present T cell receptor beta chain was sequenced within a study of cytomegalovirus exposure and HLA in healthy donors (dated by TCRdb to about 2017). About the investigation overall: An earlier analysis of some 620 of the donors reported approximately 260 Gb of sequence data and 100 million to 120 million unique TCR beta sequences obtained from about 180 million T cells. An early release covering just under 650 HLA-typed donors comprised about 300 gigabases of sequencing data and some 79 million unique TCR sequences. The genetic ancestry cluster associated with self-reported Caucasian donors included about four fifths of the approximately 430 genotyped donors. The study was designed to test whether signatures of past pathogen exposure could be identified by cataloging public T cell receptors. The T cell repertoires of roughly 660 subjects were profiled by immunosequencing and related to cytomegalovirus serostatus. Besides the first cohort of 666 subjects, a separate validation cohort made up of 120 different subjects was used. High-throughput TCR immunosequencing, statistical association of individual TCRs with disease status, and machine learning were combined to predict cytomegalovirus infection status. To study patterns of TCR occurrence, a later analysis re-analyzed previously published TCR beta repertoires from under 750 donors and added high-resolution HLA genotyping. The later analysis used no new phenotypic data to find candidate immune exposures, relying instead on TCR beta sequences and their occurrence across donors. An earlier analysis of around 580 of the donors used high-throughput TCR beta sequencing to judge whether each TCR beta V gene segment behaved as functional or pseudogenic. Alongside the repertoire data, information on donor age, sex, ethnicity and CMV serostatus was compiled. In a later genetic analysis, genome-wide SNP genotypes for about three fifths of the 666 donors were used, and that subset was treated as a discovery cohort. All discovery cohort repertoires had been generated using a single sequencing platform. HLA typing covered class I and class II loci at four-digit resolution. Typing coverage differed by locus: A, B, C, DRB1 and DQB1 were typed in about 620-630 donors, DQA1 in 500 to 550, DPA1 in 600 to 610, and DPB1 in approximately 450. About five DR-DQ haplotypes were treated as single units for association and clustering because of strong linkage in the cohort. On average, roughly 250,000 unique TCR beta nucleotide sequences were sequenced per donor among roughly 430 genotyped donors of the cohort, with 15% to 20% of those sequences being non-productive. General conclusions and limits of the study: The classifier was reported to diagnose cytomegalovirus status with high specificity and sensitivity in both the original and validation cohorts. Strong co-occurrence of HLA alleles, especially DR and DQ, made assigning TCR associations to individual alleles difficult. In a later analysis, most CMV-associated TCR beta chains were found to appear HLA-restricted, with HLA associations seemingly driven largely by CMV exposure. The sequencing pipeline was judged likely to have produced a cluster of highly shared sequence variants as a technical artifact. A later analysis found that TCR association rates varied across HLA loci, with DRB1 alleles showing the most associated TCRs and HLA-C alleles the fewest. In vitro tests confirmed that a few of the cytomegalovirus-associated TCR beta chains recognize cytomegalovirus antigens. Roughly uniform sequencing depth across donors was assumed in presence/absence analyses, although this assumption may not hold. In a later analysis, HLA-associated TCR beta chains showed more clonal expansion and lower generation probabilities than non-associated chains that were equally common. Correlated functional status among segregating V segments might be attributable to linkage disequilibrium, but an unknown experimental factor could not be ruled out. CMV serostatus was the only immune exposure information available for the cohort. The authors suggested that the approach could potentially be extended to other disease states and immunological phenotypes. In an earlier analysis of approximately 590 of the donors, most TCR beta V segments were observed in productive rearrangements about 87% or about 30% of the time, broadly matching IMGT annotations. Because HLA typing was missing for some donors at each locus, association tests included only the typed subset. A later analysis associated 15,000 to 20,000 TCR beta sequences with specific HLA alleles at a false discovery rate of 0.05. Only TCR beta chains were sequenced in this cohort, and the absence of alpha or paired-chain data limited detectable features. In a later genetic analysis, fewer N-insertions in productive TCRs were reported among donors in an Asian-associated ancestry cluster than the roughly 700-donor mean. In a later genetic analysis, a missense DCLRE1C variant was associated with V-gene and J-gene trimming of TCR beta chains, and the association was replicated in an independent cohort. While some public TCRs were present in many individuals, most TCR sequences turned up only very rarely across donors. Several of the top co-occurrence clusters appeared to be linked to parvovirus B19, influenza, CMV and Epstein-Barr virus, according to a later analysis. Some IMGT-functional V segments, including TRBV6-2 and TRBV6-3, could not be distinguished by the 87-base-pair reads and were therefore excluded. The study listed 170 or so TCR beta chains as associated with cytomegalovirus. Because counts were too low, seventeen rarely observed V segments, including chromosome 9 orphons, were excluded from the earlier analysis of several hundred of the donors. A further reported finding was that TCR beta sequences accurately predicted the HLA-A and HLA-B alleles for most subjects in the first cohort.

As for this clone: Which antigen it targets is not known. Per-base qualities were not stored, and no clone one base away is much larger.

V is trimmed back by 3 bases and J by 2 bases, and the junction contains 1 base that no gene match accounts for. Sequences LNHDA (CDR1) and SQIVND (CDR2) are obtained from the germline V gene (reference sequence). Its CDR3 holds 13 amino acids, cysteine through phenylalanine. Just the 39-base CDR3 DNA is kept, in frame starting at base 1. The cohort was made up of roughly 670 healthy bone marrow donors. At the time of sampling, all cohort members were nominally healthy, though unrecorded immune exposures were likely present. The donor tested CMV seropositive and was one of the 289 seropositive cohort members. A peripheral blood sample was collected from each donor, and TCR beta sequencing was performed on peripheral blood mononuclear cells. The Qiagen DNeasy Blood Extraction Kit was used to extract genomic DNA from the blood cell samples. Receptors were amplified or captured by the immunoSEQ multiplex PCR assay. For the multiplex PCR, a mixture combining 60 forward primers for TCR Vbeta segments and 13 reverse primers for TCR Jbeta segments was used. The CDR3 region of rearranged TCR beta genes was amplified from genomic DNA by a multiplex PCR assay. Amplified TCR beta libraries were sequenced as 87-base-pair reads on the Illumina HiSeq System. Under the source paper's analysis protocol: A later analysis counted about 80 million unique TCR beta chains across the 666 repertoires, and 10 million to 12 million of these chains were shared by at least two donors. To remove PCR and sequencing errors, raw reads were error-corrected and collapsed into unique sequences using a nearest-neighbor algorithm that merged closely related sequences. V, D and J gene segments were assigned by aligning CDR3 sequences to IMGT reference sequences. For a sequence to be retained, at least a six-nucleotide match to both a V gene segment and a J gene segment was required. Rearrangements were classified as productive when the CDR3 lacked stop codons and remained in frame with V and J, and all other rearrangements were classified as non-productive. CDR3 was defined by IMGT convention, running from the second conserved V-encoded cysteine to the conserved J-encoded phenylalanine. The earlier analysis of 587 of the donors excluded sequences that lacked an unambiguous match to a single V gene segment. An earlier analysis of fewer than 650 of the donors classified V segments as functional when productive rearrangements were above 56.7% and as segregating when the standard deviation between donors was above 5%. A statistical classification framework was built for diagnosing cytomegalovirus status from the catalog of TCR beta chain sequences. A later analysis assigned V and J genes by comparing TCR nucleotide sequences with IMGT/GENE-DB human TR gene sequences. In a later analysis, CDR3 sequences and most-parsimonious VDJ recombination scenarios were assigned using the TCRdist pipeline. In a later analysis, each TCR beta chain was defined by its CDR3 amino acid sequence together with its V-gene family, and reads lacking a unique V-gene family were excluded. A later analysis removed 550 to 650 highly shared, low-generation-probability nucleotide sequences to deal with suspected cross-contamination and a sequencing artifact. For each public chain, a later analysis derived a clonal expansion index from normalized ranks of inferred template counts within each repertoire. In a later analysis, generation probabilities were computed with a VDJ recombination model fitted to out-of-frame rearrangements, and the resulting probabilities were checked against IGoR. A later analysis scored TCR-TCR, TCR-HLA and TCR-CMV co-occurrence with hypergeometric tests, applying a repertoire-size bias correction to TCR pairs. A later analysis estimated false discovery rates by permuting HLA or CMV assignments 20 times. In a later analysis, co-occurring TCRs were grouped with DBSCAN, and TCRdist sequence similarity was added when clustering was performed within HLA-allele-positive subsets. Co-occurrence clustering excluded repertoires with fewer than 30,000 or more than 120,000 public chains, plus five with anomalous nucleotide sharing. Sourced from immuneACCESS, this table was stored by TCRdb with only in-frame sequences that have V and J called. A share of the clones is absent; for the studies checked, an unresolved V gene accounts for under half, and the remainder has no known explanation. The V and J calls and clone size were taken over from that table, and D and trimming were inferred from the DNA. Here the sample has about 79,000 clones; around 70% occur a single time. The ten largest clones represent under 10% of the sample.

The receptor was isolated from a man aged 40-55 years in good health and CMV-seropositive. The V gene is TRBV19 and the J gene is TRBJ2-7; 7 central nucleotides agree with TRBD1. What was sequenced was PBMCs. The CDR3 is CASSIDRAYEQYF. The DNA is as follows: TGTGCCAGTAGTATCGACAGGGCCTACGAGCAGTACTTC. Beyond the CDR3, the reference TRBV19 and TRBJ2-7 genes provide the residues; the full variable domain reads: DGGITQSPKYLFRKEGQNVTLSCEQNLNHDAMYWYRQDPGQGLRLIYYSQIVNDFQKGDIAEGYSVSREKKESFPLTVTSAQKNPTAFYLCASSIDRAYEQYFGPGTRLTVT.